This T cell receptor (beta chain) stems from a study of blood T cell repertoires in COVID-19. Study summary: Acute-phase and convalescent COVID-19 samples originated in the United States, Italy and Spain. Sample material is recorded as cDNA or gDNA derived from T cells, B-cell-depleted T cells, or PBMCs.

Original processing notes: Reference gene primer amplification gave estimated nucleated cell counts. Libraries were prepared by immunoSEQ multiplex PCR; TCRdb keeps only in-frame clonotypes and omits some of them. V and J calls and clone size follow that table, whereas D and trimming were derived from the DNA. The sample carries roughly 250,000 clones, approximately 79% recorded once. The CDR3 has 13 residues. The V gene's germline CDR1 is SNHLY and CDR2 FYNNEI. V was shortened by 10 bases and J by 5 bases, with 17 bases between the two germline ends. The specimen was peripheral blood. This rearrangement joins TRBV2 to TRBJ1-2, with D tentatively TRBD1 (5 bases). This sequence was found in a woman in her thirties or forties with active or convalescent COVID-19. CDR3 DNA: TGTGCCACAAGTTCGGAGGGGAGTTATGGCTACACCTTC. Protein sequence: CATSSEGSYGYTF.